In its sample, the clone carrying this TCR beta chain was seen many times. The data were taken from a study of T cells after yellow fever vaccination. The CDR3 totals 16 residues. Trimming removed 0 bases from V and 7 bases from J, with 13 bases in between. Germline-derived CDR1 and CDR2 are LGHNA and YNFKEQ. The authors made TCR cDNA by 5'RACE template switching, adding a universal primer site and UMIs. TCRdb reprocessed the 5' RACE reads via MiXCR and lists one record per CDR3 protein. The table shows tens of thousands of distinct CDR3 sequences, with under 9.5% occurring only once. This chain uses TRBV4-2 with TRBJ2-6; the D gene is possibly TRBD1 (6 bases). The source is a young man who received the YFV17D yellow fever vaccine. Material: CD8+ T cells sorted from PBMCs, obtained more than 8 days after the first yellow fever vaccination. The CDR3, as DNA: TGTGCCAGCAGCCAAGAGGATACAGGGAGTGCCAACGTCCTGACTTTC. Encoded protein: CASSQEDTGSANVLTF.